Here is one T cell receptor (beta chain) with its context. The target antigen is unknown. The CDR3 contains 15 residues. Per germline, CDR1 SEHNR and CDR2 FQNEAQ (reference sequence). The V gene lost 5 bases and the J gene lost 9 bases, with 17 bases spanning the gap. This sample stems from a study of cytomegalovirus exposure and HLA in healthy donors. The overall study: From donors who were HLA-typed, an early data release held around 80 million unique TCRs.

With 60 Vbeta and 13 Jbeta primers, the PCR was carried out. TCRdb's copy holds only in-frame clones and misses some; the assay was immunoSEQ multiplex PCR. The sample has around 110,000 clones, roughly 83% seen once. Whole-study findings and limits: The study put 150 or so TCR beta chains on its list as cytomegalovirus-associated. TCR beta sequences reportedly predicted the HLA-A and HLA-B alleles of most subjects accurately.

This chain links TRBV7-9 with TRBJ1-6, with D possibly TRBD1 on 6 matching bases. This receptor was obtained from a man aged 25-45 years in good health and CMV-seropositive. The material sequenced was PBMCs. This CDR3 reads CASSPSEGEGSPLHF. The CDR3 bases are TGTGCCAGCAGCCCCAGCGAGGGGGAAGGTTCACCCCTCCACTTT. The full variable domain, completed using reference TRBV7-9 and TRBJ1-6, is DTGVSQNPRHKITKRGQNVTFRCDPISEHNRLYWYRQTLGQGPEFLTYFQNEAQLEKSRLLSDRFSAERPKGSFSTLEIQRTEQGDSAMYLCASSPSEGEGSPLHFGNGTRLTVT.